These 21 T cell receptor beta chains share one sample of origin, sequenced in a study of T cells in Graves' hyperthyroidism and ophthalmopathy. Regions amplified from RNA transcripts were the TCR beta CDR3 regions. An initial round of RT-PCR targeting the TCR CDR3 relied on the HTBI primer set. TCRdb reanalysed the multiplex PCR reads using MiXCR and keeps one entry per CDR3 protein. The table has about 420,000 distinct CDR3 sequences, 12% to 15% seen once. The material sequenced was blood. The source of these receptors is a woman aged 18-29 years with Graves' hyperthyroidism.

A word on this clonotype: This may stem from a read error, because a much larger clone lies one nucleotide away. This chain joins TRBV6-4 and TRBJ1-5; D is perhaps TRBD1 (6 bases). The CDR3 length is 13 residues. Germline V lookup: CDR1 MRHNA, CDR2 SNTAGT. The CDR3 here is CASSGGANHPQHF. The CDR3, as DNA: TGTGCCAGCAGTGGGGGGGCCAATCACCCCCAGCATTTT.

In this sample, this clonotype turned up a few times. The chain links TRBV27 to TRBJ1-4, with D maybe TRBD1 (5 bases). Trimming removed 5 bases at V and 4 bases at J, with 14 bases between. CDR1 is MNHEY, CDR2 SMNVEV, per germline (reference sequence). CDR3 length: 15 residues. CDR3 loop: CASSPEGRINEKLFF. The CDR3 DNA follows: TGTGCCAGCAGTCCCGAGGGACGGATTAATGAAAAACTGTTTTTT.

This clonotype was observed many times. The CDR3 loop is CASSLYSLGRTTNEQFF. In DNA, the CDR3 is TGTGCCAGCAGTTTATATAGTTTGGGGCGGACTACCAATGAGCAGTTCTTC. This chain uses TRBV27 with TRBJ2-1; tentatively, D is TRBD2 (6 bases). Trimming took off 1 base at V and 6 bases at J, with 19 bases between the two ends. There are 17 residues in the CDR3. CDR1 MNHEY and CDR2 SMNVEV come from the germline V gene (reference sequence).

This rearrangement joins TRBV20-1 to TRBJ2-3; 13 nucleotides match TRBD2. The germline gives CDR1 DFQATT, CDR2 SNEGSKA (reference sequence). The CDR3 runs to 15 residues. V was pared by 6 bases and J by 4 bases, with 7 bases of the junction left unmatched. CDR3 loop: CSARATSGRPDTQYF. The CDR3 nucleotides read TGCAGTGCCAGGGCGACTAGCGGGAGGCCAGATACGCAGTATTTT.

This rearrangement joins TRBV5-4 to TRBJ1-6; a possible D gene is TRBD1 (5 bases). Germline V gives CDR1 SGHNT, CDR2 YYREEE (reference sequence). There are 14 residues in the CDR3. V lost 0 bases to trimming and J lost 10 bases, with 11 bases between them. The CDR3 sequence: CASSLASGDSPLHF. The CDR3 nucleotides read TGTGCCAGCAGCTTGGCCTCGGGGGACTCACCCCTCCACTTT.

In this sample, this clonotype turned up many times. This sequence joins TRBV6-1 and TRBJ1-2; 7 positions match TRBD1. Trimming at V came to 5 bases and at J to 1 base, leaving 1 base not matched to a gene. There are 13 residues in the CDR3. Germline V gene data show CDR1 as MNHNS and CDR2 as SASEGT. CDR3 nucleotides: TGTGCCAGCAGTCGGGACAGTAACTATGGCTACACCTTC. Its protein product is CASSRDSNYGYTF.

The chain employs TRBV6-6 and TRBJ2-6, with D unresolved. The CDR3 totals 12 residues. Germline assignment: CDR1 MNHNY and CDR2 SVGAGI (reference sequence). V was pared by 2 bases and J by 12 bases, with 8 bases between. The CDR3 DNA sequence: TGTGCCAGCAGTTACGGTGGCGGCGTCCTGACTTTC. Translated, it gives CASSYGGGVLTF.

This clonotype appeared many times. The chain has TRBV12-3 or TRBV12-4 and TRBJ1-5; 7 bases are shared with TRBD1. Trimming cost V 5 bases and J 7 bases; bases outside gene matches: 8. The CDR3 length is 14 residues. CDR3 sequence: CASSPGTAVQPQHF. In nucleotides, the CDR3 is TGTGCCAGCAGTCCTGGGACAGCAGTCCAGCCCCAGCATTTT.

The chain couples TRBV20-1 to TRBJ2-3; 14 nucleotides align to TRBD2. CDR1 is DFQATT and CDR2 is SNEGSKA in the germline V gene (reference sequence). This CDR3 spans 17 amino acids. V lost 4 bases to trimming and J lost 0 bases; unmatched junction nucleotides: 6. The CDR3 region has the DNA TGCAGTGCTACGGCTGGGACTAGCGGGAGTAGCACAGATACGCAGTATTTT. This encodes CSATAGTSGSSTDTQYF.

The table lists this clonotype with a few counts. The genes are TRBV20-1 and TRBJ2-3; possibly TRBD2 for D (5 bases). The CDR3 consists of 17 residues. The germline CDR1 and CDR2 sequences are DFQATT and SNEGSKA (reference sequence). Between the trimmed V and J ends, which lost 3 bases and 0 bases, there was a span of 19 bases. The CDR3 is CSASAGGSGRSTDTQYF. Written as DNA, the CDR3 is TGCAGTGCTAGCGCAGGTGGCAGCGGTCGTAGCACAGATACGCAGTATTTT.

Details on this clonotype: This probably arose from a read error, given a far larger clone one base away. This rearrangement joins TRBV5-1 to TRBJ2-1; weak D call: TRBD1 (6 bases). Germline V gives CDR1 SGHRS, CDR2 YFSETQ. The length of the CDR3 is 12 residues. This CDR3 is CASSLQGNEQSF. In DNA, the CDR3 is TGCGCCAGCAGCTTGCAGGGGAATGAGCAGTCCTTC.

J is TRBJ1-5 and V is TRBV7-9; D gene uncertain. This CDR3 comprises 15 residues. Germline V lookup: CDR1 SEHNR, CDR2 FQNEAQ (reference sequence). V dropped 3 bases and J dropped 0 bases, with 9 bases sitting between them. The CDR3 DNA is TGTGCCAGCAGCTTCACTCGGGATAGCAATCAGCCCCAGCATTTT. As protein: CASSFTRDSNQPQHF.

This chain uses TRBV4-3 with TRBJ1-4, with TRBD1 matching over 7 bases. The CDR3 is 14 amino acids. Looked up from germline, CDR1 is LGHNA and CDR2 is YSLEER. With 0 bases clipped from V and 9 bases from J, the junction kept 4 bases outside the gene matches. The CDR3, as DNA: TGCGCCAGCAGCCAAGATTTGACAGGGAAAAAACTGTTTTTT. Its translation: CASSQDLTGKKLFF.

This clonotype was counted ten times or more. The genes are TRBV28 and TRBJ2-1; 7 bases map to TRBD1. Germline V gives CDR1 MDHEN, CDR2 SYDVKM. The CDR3 runs 16 residues. The V segment lost 2 bases and the J segment 4 bases; nucleotides outside the gene matches: 8. The CDR3: CASSLRVGDRYNEQFF. CDR3 nucleotides: TGTGCCAGCAGTTTACGGGTTGGGGACAGATACAATGAGCAGTTCTTC.

This clonotype was counted ten times or more. The rearrangement links TRBV3-1 to TRBJ1-1; maybe TRBD1 (6 bases). Trimming removed 8 bases at V and 4 bases at J, with 20 bases between. This CDR3 has 15 amino acids. The germline gives CDR1 LGHDT, CDR2 YNNKEL (reference sequence). The CDR3 sequence is CASVPHPGEGTEAFF. CDR3 sequence (DNA): TGTGCCAGCGTACCACATCCAGGGGAGGGCACTGAAGCTTTCTTT.

The sample holds many counts of this clonotype. The gene calls are TRBV5-5 and TRBJ2-7; tentatively, D is TRBD2 (5 bases). Germline CDR1 and CDR2: SGHKS and YYEKEE (reference sequence). Trimming pared 4 bases from V and 4 bases from J, leaving 30 bases between. The CDR3 is 19 amino acids. The CDR3 here is CASSRSRGPELVLGYEQYF. DNA for the CDR3: TGTGCCAGCAGCCGTAGCCGCGGGCCGGAGTTGGTCCTCGGGTACGAGCAGTACTTC.

This clonotype was picked up many times. The genes are TRBV29-1 and TRBJ2-4; 14 nucleotides match TRBD2. The J segment lost 9 bases and the V segment lost 4 bases, leaving 5 bases of the junction unmatched. CDR3 length equals 14 residues. The germline gives CDR1 SQVTM, CDR2 ANQGSEA. The CDR3 sequence: CSVGGLAGGSIQYF. Written as DNA, the CDR3 is TGCAGCGTTGGAGGACTAGCGGGAGGAAGCATTCAGTACTTC.

This clonotype was counted many times. The chain has TRBV28 and TRBJ1-2, with D possibly TRBD1 on 5 matching bases. CDR1 is MDHEN, CDR2 SYDVKM, per germline. The CDR3 has 15 residues. Trimming took off 3 bases at V and 5 bases at J, with 16 bases between the two ends. Written as DNA, the CDR3 is TGTGCCAGCAGTTTTAGGGACCGGTCTCTGTATGGCTACACCTTC. Its protein is CASSFRDRSLYGYTF.

In its sample, this clonotype was seen a few times. The rearrangement uses TRBV5-1 and TRBJ1-6, with D possibly being TRBD1 (5 bases). Deletions cut 4 bases from V and 0 bases from J, with 14 bases between. The germline CDR1 and CDR2 sequences are SGHRS and YFSETQ. This CDR3 has 17 residues. This chain's CDR3 is CASSAGLTASYNSPLHF. The DNA of the CDR3 is TGCGCCAGCAGCGCGGGACTTACAGCCTCCTATAATTCACCCCTCCACTTT.

V is TRBV6-6 and J is TRBJ2-3; a possible D gene is TRBD1 (5 bases). The V gene's germline CDR1 is MNHNY and CDR2 SVGAGI (reference sequence). The CDR3 sequence is 15 residues long. V lost 2 bases and J 0 bases, leaving 9 bases between the germline ends. CDR3 coding DNA: TGTGCCAGCAGTTACCGGTCAGGGAGCACAGATACGCAGTATTTT. Its translation: CASSYRSGSTDTQYF.

This sequence joins TRBV7-9 and TRBJ1-1, with 8 bases identical to TRBD1. The germline V gene has CDR1 SEHNR and CDR2 FQNEAQ (reference sequence). J gave up 3 bases and V 5 bases, and 8 bases lay outside the gene matches. This CDR3 has 15 amino acids. The CDR3 DNA reads TGTGCCAGCAGCAGCCCGACAGGGGCGGACACTGAAGCTTTCTTT. This sequence encodes CASSSPTGADTEAFF.